This T cell receptor (beta chain) appears in the sequencing data of a study of blood T cell repertoires in COVID-19. Clones were read by immunoSEQ multiplex PCR, and TCRdb kept only the in-frame ones, dropping some. There are roughly 50,000 clones in the sample; 91% occur only once, and under 7.5% lies in the top ten. With 4 bases clipped from V and 6 bases from J, the junction kept 1 base outside the gene matches. The CDR3 sequence is 13 residues long. Germline lookup yields CDR1 SGHVS and CDR2 FNYEAQ. The specimen was peripheral blood. V gene TRBV7-6 combines with J gene TRBJ2-1; 9 nucleotides agree with TRBD1. The clonotype comes from a man aged 45-60 years with active COVID-19. CDR3 loop: CASSWGQGNEQFF. For the CDR3, the DNA is TGTGCCAGCAGCTGGGGACAGGGCAATGAGCAGTTCTTC.